This TCR beta chain was retrieved from a study of T cell responses to AZD1222 COVID-19 vaccine. Assay used: immunoSEQ multiplex PCR; TCRdb lists only in-frame clones, some missing. This table holds under 150,000 clones, just under 95% found once. The origin of this receptor is an adult in good health. This sample comprised peripheral blood, obtained on day 0 of AZD1222 vaccination.

The DNA of the CDR3 is TGTGCCAGCAATTGGGACCTCGCCTACGAGCAGTACTTC. Translation: CASNWDLAYEQYF. J is TRBJ2-7 and V is TRBV28; D is perhaps TRBD1 or TRBD2 (5 bases each). Germline V CDR1 and CDR2: MDHEN, SYDVKM. This CDR3 is built from 13 residues. Trimming took 7 bases from V and 2 from J, leaving 12 bases between them.